Listed here is a single T cell receptor (beta chain). V lost 4 bases and J 0 bases, leaving 13 bases between the germline ends. Germline lookup yields CDR1 MNHNS and CDR2 SASEGT. The CDR3 is made up of 16 amino acids. The record originates from a study of shared clonotypes between healthy human individuals. Study as a whole: Samples came from a couple of female and a few male donors aged 18 to 49.

Sequencing was performed with immunoSEQ multiplex PCR; in TCRdb, only in-frame clones are kept and a portion is missing. There are a few million clones in the sample; 90% to 95% occur only once, and around 0.15% lies in the top ten. Donors were healthy HIV-negative adults without recent acute infections or vaccinations. This receptor was taken from a man aged 18 to 29 in good health. What was sequenced was naive CD4+ T cells sorted from blood. Subset indicated: CD45RA+ positively selected. The chain recombines TRBV6-1 with TRBJ2-1; perhaps TRBD2 as D (6 bases). The CDR3 coding sequence is TGTGCCAGCAGTGCCAGACGGGGGAGCTCCTACAATGAGCAGTTCTTC. This encodes CASSARRGSSYNEQFF.